This is a list of T cell receptor beta chains from one sample in a study of cytomegalovirus exposure and HLA in healthy donors. Method: immunoSEQ multiplex PCR; TCRdb's copy keeps in-frame clones and lacks some. The table includes about 130,000 clones, approximately 71% detected once. The sample comprised PBMCs. The receptors originated from a woman aged 50 to 60 in good health and CMV-seronegative. The CDR3 runs from the conserved cysteine through the conserved F or W. For some rows the clone size is stated as once, few or many, or as a class when expanded; others skip it.

clone size	V gene	J gene	CDR3 length	CDR3 protein
NA	TRBV7-9	TRBJ2-7	18	CSSSLDFGYGTNSYEQYF
NA	TRBV27	TRBJ2-2	15	CASSLGTGVTGELFF
once	TRBV13	TRBJ2-2	15	CASSNRDRNTGELFF
once	TRBV7-9	TRBJ2-1	16	CSSSLGTGNFYNEQFF
NA	TRBV4-3	TRBJ2-1	17	CASSQDRGASGSNEQFF
NA	TRBV5-1	TRBJ2-2	16	CASSTRSGTNTGELFF
NA	TRBV6-5	TRBJ1-1	15	CASKRGTAQNTEAFF
NA	TRBV4-3	TRBJ2-5	14	CASSQNRGLETQYF
NA	TRBV10-3	TRBJ2-5	17	CAISESIGTGSSETQYF
NA	TRBV5-6	TRBJ1-2	15	CASSGWKDGVYGYTF
few	TRBV11-2	TRBJ2-5	13	CASSLGERETQYF
NA	TRBV5-4	TRBJ1-2	14	CASSYTRGGHGYTF
once	TRBV7-9	TRBJ1-1	16	CASSLAHSANGGRAFF
NA	TRBV5-4	TRBJ2-3	13	CASSLSGVGTQYF
once	TRBV19	TRBJ2-7	15	CASSPGTTFTDEQYF
once	TRBV18	TRBJ1-1	17	CASSPSSPGGMYTEAFF
NA	TRBV29-1	TRBJ2-2	13	CSAQTGGAGELFF
few	TRBV7-7	TRBJ2-5	15	CASSLEATGGETQYF
NA	TRBV28	TRBJ1-1	17	CASSSPGARTGTSEAFF
NA	TRBV27	TRBJ2-1	12	CASSSTYNEQFF
NA	TRBV4-1	TRBJ1-1	14	CASSQQQKNTEAFF
NA	TRBV25-1	TRBJ2-5	13	CASIGQGQETQYF
NA	TRBV11-2	TRBJ1-1	15	CASSLVMAGGTEAFF
once	TRBV10-3	TRBJ2-5	14	CAIRASGPQETQYF
few	TRBV30	TRBJ2-3	15	CAWSLATASTDTQYF
NA	TRBV7-2	TRBJ2-1	18	CASSLLPFSAGDADEQFF
NA	TRBV7-2	TRBJ2-5	15	CASSLVTGMAGGEDF
NA	TRBV10-3	TRBJ1-5	19	CAISESFVGLWAVNQPQHF
NA	TRBV19	TRBJ2-2	15	CASSKETGVTGELFF
NA	TRBV7-2	TRBJ1-2	15	CASSFRGGSVGGYTF
few	TRBV19	TRBJ2-5	13	CASAQGFGETQYF
NA	TRBV10-3	TRBJ2-5	17	CAISTGTSGVIQETQYF
few	TRBV27	TRBJ2-4	16	CASRGAGQGTKNIQYF
NA	TRBV6-5	TRBJ2-5	15	CASSYGTGAQETQYF
few	TRBV5-1	TRBJ1-2	15	CASSLLDRGRDGYTF
NA	TRBV28	TRBJ1-5	12	CATHSNNQPQHF
once	TRBV19	TRBJ2-1	18	CASSINSRTSGRDVVQFF
few	TRBV2	TRBJ2-7	14	CASSPGTGALEQYF
once	TRBV6-1	TRBJ2-7	14	CASSDLAMDYEQYF
NA	TRBV6-1	TRBJ2-6	15	CASSDRGSGANVLTF
NA	TRBV27	TRBJ2-7	15	CASTKNRDSSYEQYF
NA	TRBV11-2	TRBJ1-3	15	CASSVDLSSGNTIYF
NA	TRBV5-1	TRBJ2-3	17	CASSLKAGGPGTDTQYF
few	TRBV6-5	TRBJ2-7	14	CASRRGLAAYEQYF
NA	TRBV5-4	TRBJ2-7	14	CASSLGAGAYEQYF
NA	TRBV28	TRBJ2-7	14	CASTNSGGGYEQYF
NA	TRBV7-3	TRBJ2-7	14	CASSLMQGSYEQYF
NA	TRBV21-1	TRBJ2-3	21	CASSNQGQNPSGRPATDTQYF